Below, 12 T cell receptor beta chains from the same sample are listed, as sequenced in a study of blood T cells in healthy people across ages. A second PCR of roughly 7 to 11 cycles used a sample-barcoded 5' primer and a J-beta primer mix. TCRdb passed the 5' RACE reads through MiXCR, listing each CDR3 protein once. The table records 980,000 or so distinct CDR3 sequences, about 48% of them present only once. The material sequenced was blood. All receptors derive from a man aged 25 to 40 in good health.

This clonotype was counted at least ten times. V gene TRBV7-2 combines with J gene TRBJ2-1; D gene unclear. V shed 9 bases and J shed 4 bases, with 19 bases lying between them. The CDR3 is 15 residues long. In germline, CDR1 is SGHTA, CDR2 FQGNSA. The CDR3 DNA sequence: TGTGCCAGTAGACCTCAATTCGGCGGTTACAATGAGCAGTTCTTC. Translated: CASRPQFGGYNEQFF.

The chain carries TRBV5-1 and TRBJ2-5; 12 bases map to TRBD1. TRBJ2-7 matches the DNA end more closely, so the J call is doubtful. CDR1 is SGHRS and CDR2 is YFSETQ in the germline V gene. The length of the CDR3 is 15 residues. The DNA for the CDR3 is TGCGCCAGCAGCGCCACCGGGACAGGGGGCGACGAGCAGTACTTC. Its protein product is CASSATGTGGDEQYF.

This chain uses TRBV14 with TRBJ1-1; D unclear. The ends were cut back, 7 bases at V and 0 bases at J, with 15 bases in the middle. Germline V lookup: CDR1 SGHDN, CDR2 FVKESK. The CDR3 has 15 residues. CDR3 in amino acids: CASTPRGSLNTEAFF. CDR3 bases: TGTGCCAGCACCCCAAGAGGGTCCTTGAACACTGAAGCTTTCTTT.

The chain joins TRBV29-1 to TRBJ2-5; D gene unclear. CDR3 length: 12 amino acids. V lost 8 bases, J lost 11 bases, and 21 bases lay in between. Germline CDR1 is SQVTM and CDR2 is ANQGSEA. The CDR3 here is CSTGSSYNEQYF. The CDR3 region has the DNA TGCAGCACCGGAAGCTCCTACAATGAGCAGTACTTC.

The chain recombines TRBV30 with TRBJ2-7, with 7 positions matching TRBD1. The V segment lost 5 bases and the J segment 0 bases; nucleotides outside the gene matches: 4. Germline lookup yields CDR1 GTSNPN and CDR2 SVGIG (reference sequence). The CDR3 is 13 amino acids. CDR3: CAWSTGVSYEQYF. CDR3 sequence (DNA): TGTGCCTGGTCTACAGGGGTCTCCTACGAGCAGTACTTC.

This clonotype showed up just a few times. This chain links TRBV9 with TRBJ2-4; D gene ambiguous. The J call may be faulty, since TRBJ2-7 better matches the DNA end. The CDR3 loop spans 14 amino acids. Germline V CDR1 and CDR2: SGDLS, YYNGEE. CDR3 region: CASSAAPSPHEQYF. The CDR3 nucleotides are TGTGCCAGCAGCGCGGCTCCCTCTCCCCACGAGCAGTACTTC.

In this sample, this clonotype turned up a few times. CDR3 region: CASSLGRFYEQYF. The CDR3 DNA reads as TGTGCCAGCAGCCTCGGACGCTTCTACGAGCAGTACTTC. V usage is TRBV11-2 and J usage is TRBJ2-7; D is uncertain. Trimming cost V 5 bases and J 3 bases, with 11 bases left between them. Germline values: CDR1 SGHAT, CDR2 FQNNGV. CDR3 length: 13 amino acids.

The chain uses TRBV15 and TRBJ1-6, with D tentatively TRBD1 (5 bases). The CDR3 length is 14 residues. The germline V gene has CDR1 LNHNV and CDR2 YYDKDF (reference sequence). The CDR3 spells CAPGGPRVLVPLHF. In DNA, the CDR3 is TGTGCTCCCGGGGGTCCTCGGGTGTTGGTGCCCCTCCACTTT. Full variable domain (remainder filled in from reference TRBV15 and TRBJ1-6): DAMVIQNPRYQVTQFGKPVTLSCSQTLNHNVMYWYQQKSSQAPKLLFHYYDKDFNNEADTPDNFQSRRPNTSFCFLDIRSPGLGDTAMYLCAPGGPRVLVPLHFGNGTRLTVT.

This clonotype was detected only a few times. The chain employs TRBV28 and TRBJ1-5, with TRBD1 matching over 7 bases. The J segment lost 0 bases and the V segment lost 7 bases, leaving 6 bases of the junction unmatched. The CDR3 length is 15 residues. Germline values: CDR1 MDHEN, CDR2 SYDVKM. CDR3 region: CASTLGTDSNQPQHF. The DNA for the CDR3 is TGTGCCAGCACCTTGGGGACAGATAGCAATCAGCCCCAGCATTTT.

The chain links TRBV4-2 to TRBJ2-5, with a tentative D call TRBD2 (6 bases). V lost 1 base, J lost 4 bases, and 19 bases lay in between. Germline V gene sequence: CDR1 LGHNA, CDR2 YNFKEQ. CDR3 length equals 17 residues. CDR3: CASSQVAVALSGETQYF. Here the CDR3 DNA reads TGTGCCAGCAGCCAAGTAGCGGTGGCACTAAGTGGAGAGACCCAGTACTTC.

This clonotype was observed a handful of times. V usage is TRBV4-1 and J usage is TRBJ2-7; D tentatively fits TRBD1 or TRBD2 (5 bases each). The V and J ends lost 1 base and 1 base respectively, with 11 bases between them. This CDR3 has 15 residues. Germline CDR1 is MGHRA and CDR2 is YSYEKL. The CDR3 coding sequence is TGCGCCAGCAGCCAAGTTAGGGACGGGTCCTACGAGCAGTACTTC. This sequence encodes CASSQVRDGSYEQYF.

The CDR3 loop reads CASSYDDLGTEAFF. The DNA for the CDR3 is TGTGCCAGCAGTTACGACGACCTCGGGACTGAAGCTTTCTTT. The chain couples TRBV6-2 or TRBV6-3 to TRBJ1-1; D is undetermined. The CDR3 is made up of 14 amino acids. CDR1 and CDR2 (germline): MNHEY, SVGEGT. The germline V and J ends were trimmed by 2 bases and 5 bases, with 12 bases remaining between them.